The 31 T cell receptor beta chains given below trace back to one sample, sequenced in a study of blood T cell repertoires in COVID-19. Data came from immunoSEQ multiplex PCR; TCRdb stores just in-frame clones and leaves some out. The data show approximately 430,000 clones, 70% to 90% seen once. The sequencing input was peripheral blood. Source of these receptors: a woman aged 25 to 39 with active or convalescent COVID-19.

The rearrangement joins TRBV6-2 or TRBV6-3 to TRBJ1-3; no reliable D call. Germline loops: CDR1 MNHEY, CDR2 SVGEGT. The ends were cut back, 6 bases at V and 4 bases at J, with 13 bases in the middle. This CDR3 has 14 residues. The CDR3 is CASSGLAGGNTIYF. The CDR3 DNA is TGTGCCAGCAGCGGTCTCGCGGGCGGAAACACCATATATTTT.

This clone came up a few times. The J gene is TRBJ1-1, the V gene TRBV10-2; 9 bases agree with TRBD1. With 1 base clipped from V and 0 bases from J, the junction kept 6 bases outside the gene matches. The CDR3 spans 17 residues. Germline CDR1 reads WSHSY; CDR2 reads SAAADI. The CDR3 bases are TGCGCCAGCAGTGAGTTCGCGGGACAGGGAATGAACACTGAAGCTTTCTTT. Translated: CASSEFAGQGMNTEAFF.

The V and J genes are TRBV7-9 and TRBJ2-1, with D possibly matching TRBD2 (5 bases). Trimming took 5 bases from V and 9 from J, leaving 17 bases between them. The germline gives CDR1 SEHNR, CDR2 FQNEAQ (reference sequence). The CDR3 runs to 14 residues. CDR3 nucleotide sequence: TGTGCCAGCAGCCTCCTCGGCGGTGGGAGTGAGCAGTTCTTC. Protein sequence: CASSLLGGGSEQFF.

The rearrangement links TRBV3-1 (or the pseudogene TRBV3-2) to TRBJ1-3; D not certain. The CDR3 is 14 residues long. The germline V gene encodes CDR1 LGHDT and CDR2 YNNKEL (reference sequence). Trimming stripped 0 bases from V and 4 bases from J, with 7 bases between. CDR3 nucleotides: TGTGCCAGCAGCCAAGATTCATTGGGAAACACCATATATTTT. Amino acid sequence: CASSQDSLGNTIYF.

This clone appeared once. V is TRBV10-3 and J is TRBJ2-7, with TRBD2 identical over 9 bases. This CDR3 contains 16 residues. V was clipped by 0 bases and J by 0 bases; unmatched bases: 3. Germline V gene lookup returns CDR1 ENHRY and CDR2 SYGVKD. The CDR3 sequence is CAISESAAGGSYEQYF. The DNA for the CDR3 is TGTGCCATCAGTGAGTCGGCAGCGGGAGGCTCCTACGAGCAGTACTTC.

V usage is TRBV15 and J usage is TRBJ2-7; D perhaps matches TRBD1 (5 bases). CDR3 size: 12 residues. V lost 4 bases to trimming and J lost 8 bases, with 12 bases between them. CDR1 is LNHNV, CDR2 YYDKDF, per germline (reference sequence). The CDR3 here is CATSKKDSKQYF. The CDR3 DNA follows: TGTGCCACCAGCAAAAAAGACAGTAAGCAGTACTTC.

V is TRBV7-8 and J is TRBJ2-3, with a possible D match to TRBD1 (5 bases). The CDR3 loop spans 16 amino acids. The germline gives CDR1 SGHVS, CDR2 FQNEAQ. V lost 1 base to trimming and J lost 4 bases, with 15 bases between them. The CDR3 protein is CASSLDRIGVADTQYF. CDR3 nucleotides: TGTGCCAGCAGCTTAGATAGGATAGGGGTGGCAGATACGCAGTATTTT.

The gene calls are TRBV5-4 and TRBJ2-1, with 8 bases matching TRBD2. The germline CDR1 and CDR2 sequences are SGHNT and YYREEE (reference sequence). V lost 1 base and J lost 4; bases outside the gene matches: 4. The CDR3 extends over 15 amino acids. This chain's CDR3 is CASSLRGGEYNEQFF. DNA for the CDR3: TGTGCCAGCAGCTTGCGGGGGGGCGAATACAATGAGCAGTTCTTC.

This rearrangement joins TRBV7-2 to TRBJ1-2; D not resolved. Germline assignment: CDR1 SGHTA and CDR2 FQGNSA. Between the trimmed V and J ends, which lost 6 bases and 4 bases, there was a span of 9 bases. This CDR3 spans 12 amino acids. Written as DNA, the CDR3 is TGTGCCAGCAGTTCTCACAGCTATGGCTACACCTTC. It encodes CASSSHSYGYTF.

The chain recombines TRBV7-2 with TRBJ1-5; TRBD1 agrees at 9 bases. Germline V gives CDR1 SGHTA, CDR2 FQGNSA. The CDR3 extends over 14 amino acids. The V and J ends lost 3 bases and 6 bases, in that order; junction bases with no gene match: 3. CDR3 DNA: TGTGCCAGCAGCTTGACAGGGGGAGGTCAGCCCCAGCATTTT. It translates to CASSLTGGGQPQHF.

V usage is TRBV6-5 and J usage is TRBJ2-1; tentatively, D is TRBD1 (5 bases). The V gene's germline CDR1 is MNHEY and CDR2 SVGAGI. V was clipped by 5 bases and J by 3 bases, with 8 bases between them. This CDR3 has 13 amino acids. The CDR3 loop reads CASSLDSYNEQFF. DNA of the CDR3: TGTGCCAGCAGTCTAGACAGCTACAATGAGCAGTTCTTC.

This rearrangement joins TRBV2 to TRBJ2-1, with D possibly TRBD2 on 5 matching bases. CDR3 length equals 15 residues. The germline CDR1 and CDR2 sequences are SNHLY and FYNNEI. Trimming left V 3 bases short and J 0 bases short, with 9 bases between. CDR3 residues: CASSEDLSSYNEQFF. The CDR3 DNA reads as TGTGCCAGCAGTGAGGACTTGAGCTCCTACAATGAGCAGTTCTTC.

This clone showed up just once. This chain links TRBV11-2 with TRBJ2-3; D may be TRBD1 (6 bases). The V end was cut by 5 bases, the J end by 0 bases, with 9 bases between. The CDR3 length is 14 residues. From germline, CDR1 is SGHAT and CDR2 FQNNGV. The CDR3 loop is CASSGTPSTDTQYF. CDR3 coding DNA: TGTGCCAGCAGCGGGACACCTAGCACAGATACGCAGTATTTT.

The V gene is TRBV3-1 (or the pseudogene TRBV3-2), the J gene TRBJ2-3, with 7 bases that match TRBD2. Germline trimming cut 5 bases from V and 4 bases from J; bases unmatched to any gene: 12. This CDR3 has 16 residues. Looked up from germline, CDR1 is LGHDT and CDR2 is YNNKEL (reference sequence). CDR3: CASSDKTRENADTQYF. The CDR3 DNA reads as TGTGCCAGCAGCGATAAGACGCGGGAGAATGCAGATACGCAGTATTTT.

CDR3 amino acids: CASSDLAGVTGELFF. The CDR3 DNA sequence: TGCGCCAGCAGTGATCTAGCGGGAGTCACCGGGGAGCTGTTTTTT. The chain carries TRBV10-2 and TRBJ2-2; 10 bases map to TRBD2. Germline CDR1 WSHSY, CDR2 SAAADI. The CDR3 sequence is 15 residues long. Unmatched junction bases numbered 2, after V lost 3 bases and J lost 4 bases.

The chain recombines TRBV5-5 with TRBJ1-4; the match to TRBD1 covers 8 bases. The length of the CDR3 is 16 residues. Germline trimming cut 2 bases from V and 5 bases from J; bases unmatched to any gene: 8. The germline CDR1 and CDR2 sequences are SGHKS and YYEKEE (reference sequence). DNA of the CDR3: TGTGCCAGCAGCTTAGGGTATAGGACAGGGAATGAAAAACTGTTTTTT. Translation gives CASSLGYRTGNEKLFF.

CDR3 coding DNA: TGTGCCAGCTCACCTCTAACTAGCGGGGGGAGAGAGACCCAGTACTTC. The encoded protein is CASSPLTSGGRETQYF. V gene TRBV18 combines with J gene TRBJ2-5; 12 positions match TRBD2. There are 16 residues in the CDR3. Germline V CDR1 and CDR2: KGHSH, LQKENI. With V trimmed by 3 bases and J by 4 bases, 6 bases remained unmatched.

V usage is TRBV10-2 and J usage is TRBJ2-2; 14 bases match TRBD2. V shed 6 bases, J shed 6 bases, and the junction held 6 bases outside the gene matches. Germline V gene lookup returns CDR1 WSHSY and CDR2 SAAADI. The CDR3 covers 16 residues. This CDR3 reads CASSAGLAGESGELFF. CDR3 DNA sequence: TGCGCCAGCAGCGCGGGACTAGCGGGAGAGTCCGGGGAGCTGTTTTTT.

The J gene is TRBJ1-2, the V gene TRBV5-4; 10 nucleotides match TRBD1. Trimming removed 4 bases from V and 6 bases from J; junction bases left unmatched: 3. The germline V gene has CDR1 SGHNT and CDR2 YYREEE (reference sequence). The CDR3 contains 13 residues. The CDR3 loop is CASSTDRGNGYTF. The DNA for the CDR3 is TGTGCCAGCAGCACGGACAGGGGGAATGGCTACACCTTC.

This clone was detected once. This chain links TRBV9 with TRBJ2-7; 13 nucleotides match TRBD2. The length of the CDR3 is 16 residues. Germline V CDR1 and CDR2: SGDLS, YYNGEE. Germline trimming cut 3 bases from V and 2 bases from J; bases unmatched to any gene: 5. CDR3 coding DNA: TGTGCCAGCAGCGCTGACGGACTAGCGGGGGCCTACGAGCAGTACTTC. Its translation: CASSADGLAGAYEQYF. Full variable domain (outside the CDR3, taken from reference TRBV9 and TRBJ2-7): DSGVTQTPKHLITATGQRVTLRCSPRSGDLSVYWYQQSLDQGLQFLIQYYNGEERAKGNILERFSAQQFPDLHSELNLSSLELGDSALYFCASSADGLAGAYEQYFGPGTRLTVT.

The chain links TRBV3-1 (or the pseudogene TRBV3-2) to TRBJ1-2, with D uncertain. Trimming stripped 5 bases from V and 1 base from J, with 2 bases between. The CDR3 has 11 amino acids. Germline V lookup: CDR1 LGHDT, CDR2 YNNKEL (reference sequence). The CDR3 is CASSYNYGYTF. CDR3 in DNA: TGTGCCAGCAGCTATAACTATGGCTACACCTTC.

The V call is TRBV18, the J call TRBJ1-1; D is ambiguous. Trimming took off 3 bases at V and 1 base at J, with 9 bases between the two ends. Germline V lookup: CDR1 KGHSH, CDR2 LQKENI. The CDR3 has 14 residues. The CDR3 is CASSPLAANTEAFF. The CDR3 DNA reads as TGTGCCAGCTCACCTTTGGCGGCGAACACTGAAGCTTTCTTT.

The gene calls are TRBV24-1 and TRBJ1-4; tentatively, D is TRBD1 (5 bases). The CDR3 consists of 19 residues. Germline loops: CDR1 KGHDR, CDR2 SFDVKD. Trimming shortened V by 7 bases and J by 2 bases, and 25 bases separated the two germline ends. The CDR3 protein is CATSLDLGDSLGTNEKLFF. CDR3 bases: TGTGCCACCAGCCTCGATCTGGGGGACTCATTAGGCACTAATGAAAAACTGTTTTTT.

This chain uses TRBV6-5 with TRBJ1-4; D remains ambiguous. V lost 2 bases to trimming and J lost 1 base, with 5 bases between them. This CDR3 is built from 14 residues. Looked up from germline, CDR1 is MNHEY and CDR2 is SVGAGI. CDR3 coding DNA: TGTGCCAGCAGTTACGAGGGAACTAATGAAAAACTGTTTTTT. Its translation is CASSYEGTNEKLFF.

The rearrangement uses TRBV15 and TRBJ1-2; D is unclear. CDR3 length: 12 amino acids. V was pared by 5 bases and J by 2 bases, with 6 bases between. CDR1 and CDR2 (germline): LNHNV, YYDKDF (reference sequence). The CDR3 bases are TGTGCCACCAGCCGGGTCAACTATGGCTACACCTTC. Residues: CATSRVNYGYTF.

The genes are TRBV7-2 and TRBJ2-1; 7 nucleotides align to TRBD2. Per the germline V gene, CDR1 is SGHTA and CDR2 is FQGNSA. The length of the CDR3 is 16 residues. Trimming cost V 1 base and J 5 bases; bases outside gene matches: 8. CDR3 bases: TGTGCCAGCAGCTTAGACTTCGCGGGGGTCCACAATGAGCAGTTCTTC. Residues: CASSLDFAGVHNEQFF. Complete variable domain (other parts from reference TRBV7-2 and TRBJ2-1): GAGVSQSPSNKVTEKGKDVELRCDPISGHTALYWYRQSLGQGLEFLIYFQGNSAPDKSGLPSDRFSAERTGGSVSTLTIQRTQQEDSAVYLCASSLDFAGVHNEQFFGPGTRLTVL.

This chain uses TRBV5-1 with TRBJ2-5; tentative D call: TRBD1 (5 bases). Germline loops: CDR1 SGHRS, CDR2 YFSETQ. V shed 4 bases and J shed 5 bases, with 12 bases lying between them. The CDR3 contains 13 residues. CDR3: CASSQDMWETQYF. CDR3 nucleotides: TGCGCCAGCAGCCAGGACATGTGGGAGACCCAGTACTTC.

The genes are TRBV7-8 and TRBJ1-2; D perhaps matches TRBD1 (5 bases). From germline, CDR1 is SGHVS and CDR2 FQNEAQ. V gave up 5 bases and J gave up 0 bases, with 13 bases separating them. The CDR3 covers 15 residues. The CDR3 sequence: CASSNLRESNYGYTF. The CDR3 nucleotides are TGTGCCAGCAGCAATCTCAGGGAATCTAACTATGGCTACACCTTC.

The V call is TRBV5-1, the J call TRBJ1-4, with 10 positions matching TRBD1. In germline, CDR1 is SGHRS, CDR2 YFSETQ. V lost 0 bases and J lost 2; bases outside the gene matches: 4. The CDR3 is 17 amino acids. This CDR3 is CASSLGGTGATNEKLFF. In DNA, the CDR3 is TGCGCCAGCAGCTTGGGAGGGACAGGGGCTACTAATGAAAAACTGTTTTTT.

The sample holds one count of this clone. V usage is TRBV6-6 and J usage is TRBJ1-1, with 8 bases aligning to TRBD1. Germline V gives CDR1 MNHNY, CDR2 SVGAGI (reference sequence). The CDR3 sequence is 20 residues long. V was clipped by 5 bases and J by 6 bases; unmatched bases: 26. CDR3 sequence: CASSPLRGRGHMGTVAEAFF. CDR3 DNA: TGTGCCAGCAGTCCCCTGCGGGGCAGGGGGCATATGGGAACAGTAGCTGAAGCTTTCTTT.

The gene calls are TRBV6-5 and TRBJ1-1; a possible D gene is TRBD1 (5 bases). Trimming stripped 10 bases from V and 0 bases from J, with 15 bases between. Germline-derived CDR1 and CDR2 are MNHEY and SVGAGI. The CDR3 loop spans 14 amino acids. CDR3 region: CATSKDTMNTEAFF. CDR3 nucleotide sequence: TGTGCCACGAGTAAGGACACCATGAACACTGAAGCTTTCTTT.